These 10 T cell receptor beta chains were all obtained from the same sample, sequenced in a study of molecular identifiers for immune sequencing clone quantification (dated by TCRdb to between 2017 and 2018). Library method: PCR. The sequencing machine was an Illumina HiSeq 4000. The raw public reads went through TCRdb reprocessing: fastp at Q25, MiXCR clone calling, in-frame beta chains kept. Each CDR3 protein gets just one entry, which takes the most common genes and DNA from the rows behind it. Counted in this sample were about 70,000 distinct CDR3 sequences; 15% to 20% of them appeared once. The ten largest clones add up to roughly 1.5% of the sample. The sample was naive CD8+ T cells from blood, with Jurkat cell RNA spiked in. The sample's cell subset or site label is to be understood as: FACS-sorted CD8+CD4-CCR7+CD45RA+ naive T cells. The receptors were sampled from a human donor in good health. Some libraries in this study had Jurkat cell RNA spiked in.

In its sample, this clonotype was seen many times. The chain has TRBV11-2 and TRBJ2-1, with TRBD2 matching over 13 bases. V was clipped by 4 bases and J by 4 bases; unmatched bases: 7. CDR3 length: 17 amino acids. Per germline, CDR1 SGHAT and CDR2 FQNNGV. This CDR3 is CASSSTGTSGVYNEQFF. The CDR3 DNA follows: TGTGCCAGCAGCTCAACCGGGACTAGCGGGGTATACAATGAGCAGTTCTTC.

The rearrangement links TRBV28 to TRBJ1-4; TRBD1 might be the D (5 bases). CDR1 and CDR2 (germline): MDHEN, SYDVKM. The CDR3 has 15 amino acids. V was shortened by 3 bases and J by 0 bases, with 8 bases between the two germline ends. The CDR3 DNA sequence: TGTGCCAGCAGTTTCGGGGGTGCAACTAATGAAAAACTGTTTTTT. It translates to CASSFGGATNEKLFF.

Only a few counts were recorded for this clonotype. The CDR3 protein is CSARAPLATPVGQFF. The CDR3, as DNA: TGCAGTGCTAGAGCCCCCCTAGCGACTCCCGTGGGGCAGTTCTTC. The chain is built from TRBV20-1 and TRBJ2-1, with D possibly matching TRBD2 (6 bases). This CDR3 has 15 amino acids. Germline V gives CDR1 DFQATT, CDR2 SNEGSKA (reference sequence). The ends were cut back, 1 base at V and 12 bases at J, with 22 bases in the middle.

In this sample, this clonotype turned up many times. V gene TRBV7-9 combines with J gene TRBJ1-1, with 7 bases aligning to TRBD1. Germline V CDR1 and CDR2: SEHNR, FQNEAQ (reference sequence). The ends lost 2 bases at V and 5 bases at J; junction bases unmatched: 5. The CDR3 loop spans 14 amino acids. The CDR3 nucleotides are TGTGCCAGCAGCTTAATCGGGACAGCTACTGAAGCTTTCTTT. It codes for CASSLIGTATEAFF.

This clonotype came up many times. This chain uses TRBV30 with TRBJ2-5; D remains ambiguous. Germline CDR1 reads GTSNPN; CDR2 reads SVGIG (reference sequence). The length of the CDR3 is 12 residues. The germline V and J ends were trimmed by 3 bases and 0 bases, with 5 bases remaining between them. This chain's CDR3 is CAWSNDQETQYF. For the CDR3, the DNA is TGTGCCTGGAGCAACGACCAAGAGACCCAGTACTTC.

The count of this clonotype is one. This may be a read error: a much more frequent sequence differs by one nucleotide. CDR3 amino acids: CASSSREGSENLFF. In DNA, the CDR3 is TGTGCCAGCAGTTCTCGTGAGGGGAGTGAAAACCTGTTTTTT. This rearrangement joins TRBV7-9 to TRBJ1-4; weak D call: TRBD1 (5 bases). The CDR3 totals 14 residues. Per germline, CDR1 SEHNR and CDR2 FQNEAQ (reference sequence).

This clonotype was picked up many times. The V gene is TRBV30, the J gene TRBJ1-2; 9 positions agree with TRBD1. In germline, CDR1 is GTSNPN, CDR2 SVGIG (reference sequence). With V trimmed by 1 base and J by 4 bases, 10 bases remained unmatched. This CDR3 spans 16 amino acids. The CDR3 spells CAWSAPTGGLSYGYTF. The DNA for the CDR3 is TGTGCCTGGAGTGCCCCGACAGGGGGTCTGAGCTATGGCTACACCTTC.

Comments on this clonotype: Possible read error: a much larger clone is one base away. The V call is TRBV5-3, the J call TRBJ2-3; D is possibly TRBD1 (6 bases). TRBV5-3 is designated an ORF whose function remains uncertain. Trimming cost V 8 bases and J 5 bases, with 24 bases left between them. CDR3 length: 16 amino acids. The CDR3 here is CASGLEAAGDVDTQYF. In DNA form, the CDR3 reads TGTGCCAGCGGCTTGGAGGCGGCAGGGGATGTAGATACGCAGTATTTT.

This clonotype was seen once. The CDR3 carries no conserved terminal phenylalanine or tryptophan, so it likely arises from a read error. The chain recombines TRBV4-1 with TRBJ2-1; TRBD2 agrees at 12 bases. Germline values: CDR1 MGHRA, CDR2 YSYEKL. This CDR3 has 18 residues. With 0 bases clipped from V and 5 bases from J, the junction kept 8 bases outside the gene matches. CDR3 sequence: CASSQDGLAGGSDNEQFL. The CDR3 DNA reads TGCGCCAGCAGCCAAGATGGGCTAGCGGGAGGGTCGGACAATGAGCAGTTCCTC.

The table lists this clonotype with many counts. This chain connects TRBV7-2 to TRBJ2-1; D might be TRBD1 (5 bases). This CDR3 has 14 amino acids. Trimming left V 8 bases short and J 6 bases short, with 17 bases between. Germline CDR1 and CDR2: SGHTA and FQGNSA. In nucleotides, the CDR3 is TGTGCCAGCGGCAAGGGGCTATACTCCAATGAGCAGTTCTTC. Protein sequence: CASGKGLYSNEQFF.